The 11 T cell receptor beta chains given below trace back to one sample, sequenced in a study of shared clonotypes between healthy human individuals. Sequencing used immunoSEQ multiplex PCR; TCRdb keeps in-frame clones, though not all of them. In the table there are 850,000 to 1,200,000 clones, 65% to 80% of which are singletons. Sequenced sample: memory CD4+ T cells sorted from blood. Subset specified: CD45RA-negative fraction. These receptors came from a man younger than 35 in good health.

The rearrangement links TRBV28 to TRBJ1-2; 9 bases agree with TRBD1. The CDR3 consists of 16 residues. Per the germline V gene, CDR1 is MDHEN and CDR2 is SYDVKM. V trimming: 8 bases; J trimming: 4 bases; junction bases outside the gene matches: 14. CDR3 amino acids: CASSPWSGQGSYGYTF. The CDR3 DNA is TGTGCCAGCTCTCCTTGGTCCGGACAGGGGAGCTATGGCTACACCTTC.

The gene calls are TRBV5-8 and TRBJ1-4; 7 positions agree with TRBD1. This CDR3 has 15 residues. V gave up 0 bases and J gave up 6 bases; unmatched junction bases: 5. Germline CDR1 is SGHTS and CDR2 is YDEGEE. For the CDR3, the DNA is TGTGCCAGCAGCTTGGAACAGGGGAGAGATGAAAAACTGTTTTTT. Translating it yields CASSLEQGRDEKLFF.

Turning to this clone: A much more abundant neighbour one base away suggests this may be a read error. The same CDR3 also results from other DNA sequences found in this sample. This chain connects TRBV11-2 to TRBJ2-2; D gene unclear. Per germline, CDR1 SGHAT and CDR2 FQNNGV. This CDR3 region has 13 residues. The V end was cut by 5 bases, the J end by 4 bases, with 8 bases between. The CDR3 loop is CASSPAGTGELFF. The DNA of the CDR3 is TGTGCCAGCAGCCCCGCAGGCACCGGGGAGCTGTTTTTT.

This rearrangement joins TRBV10-3 to TRBJ2-1, with TRBD1 matching 9 bases. V was clipped by 4 bases and J by 2 bases; unmatched bases: 3. The CDR3 consists of 15 residues. The germline V gene has CDR1 ENHRY and CDR2 SYGVKD. This CDR3 is CAISGGQGTYNEQFF. CDR3 DNA: TGTGCCATCAGTGGGGGACAGGGAACCTACAATGAGCAGTTCTTC.

V and J are TRBV28 and TRBJ2-2, with a weak D call TRBD2 (5 bases). The CDR3 contains 10 residues. V was trimmed by 6 bases and J by 12 bases, leaving 8 bases between them. CDR1 is MDHEN and CDR2 is SYDVKM in the germline V gene. CDR3 sequence reads: CASRREKLFF. Here the CDR3 DNA reads TGTGCCAGCAGAAGGGAGAAGCTGTTTTTT.

The chain carries TRBV29-1 and TRBJ2-7; 11 nucleotides align to TRBD1. CDR1 and CDR2 from the germline V gene are SQVTM and ANQGSEA. This CDR3 region has 15 residues. V trimming: 6 bases; J trimming: 3 bases; junction bases outside the gene matches: 10. The CDR3 loop is CSVRQGTGGSYEQYF. DNA for the CDR3: TGCAGCGTACGACAAGGGACAGGGGGGAGCTACGAGCAGTACTTC.

This clone was recorded only once. The V call is TRBV5-1, the J call TRBJ2-1; TRBD2 might be the D (5 bases). This CDR3 is built from 14 residues. Germline V gene lookup returns CDR1 SGHRS and CDR2 YFSETQ. Trimming took off 4 bases at V and 5 bases at J, with 13 bases between the two ends. For the CDR3, the DNA is TGCGCCAGCAGCCCCAGCCGGCGGGACAATGAGCAGTTCTTC. As protein: CASSPSRRDNEQFF.

V gene TRBV30 combines with J gene TRBJ1-6; TRBD1 might be the D (5 bases). The CDR3 runs to 13 residues. V shed 4 bases and J shed 11 bases, with 15 bases lying between them. The V gene's germline CDR1 is GTSNPN and CDR2 SVGIG (reference sequence). The CDR3 region has the DNA TGTGCCTGGACCGGGACCGTAACAACACCCCTCCACTTT. Protein sequence: CAWTGTVTTPLHF. The whole variable domain, remainder taken from reference TRBV30 and TRBJ1-6, is SQTIHQWPATLVQPVGSPLSLECTVEGTSNPNLYWYRQAAGRGLQLLFYSVGIGQISSEVPQNLSASRPQDRQFILSSKKLLLSDSGFYLCAWTGTVTTPLHFGNGTRLTVT.

The chain employs TRBV7-2 and TRBJ1-5, with 10 bases aligning to TRBD1. The CDR3 is 14 residues long. Germline values: CDR1 SGHTA, CDR2 FQGNSA. V was pared by 10 bases and J by 6 bases, with 9 bases of the junction left unmatched. This CDR3 is CATAGTGAVQPQHF. The CDR3 coding sequence is TGTGCCACCGCCGGGACAGGGGCCGTTCAGCCCCAGCATTTT.

The genes are TRBV7-2 and TRBJ2-7; D may be TRBD2 (6 bases). This CDR3 has 17 amino acids. The V end was cut by 5 bases, the J end by 2 bases, with 22 bases between. CDR1 and CDR2 from the germline V gene are SGHTA and FQGNSA. This CDR3 is CASSQGSLSGSAYEQYF. The CDR3 bases are TGTGCCAGCAGCCAGGGTAGTCTCAGCGGGTCAGCCTACGAGCAGTACTTC.

The CDR3 region is CASSGRLAASYEQYF. Written as DNA, the CDR3 is TGTGCCAGCAGTGGTAGACTAGCGGCCTCCTACGAGCAGTACTTC. The chain links TRBV2 to TRBJ2-7, with 9 bases identical to TRBD2. The CDR3 covers 15 residues. Looked up from germline, CDR1 is SNHLY and CDR2 is FYNNEI. Trimming at V came to 4 bases and at J to 0 bases, leaving 4 bases not matched to a gene.